This entry features one TCR beta chain sequence. Its cognate antigen is unknown. MiXCR was run by TCRdb on the reads, yielding one entry per CDR3 protein. The sample consists of roughly 920,000 distinct CDR3 sequences, roughly 30% of them appearing once. This CDR3 spans 12 amino acids. V lost 0 bases to trimming and J lost 10 bases, with 6 bases between them. CDR1 and CDR2 (germline): SEHNR, FQNEAQ (reference sequence). This specimen belongs to a study of T cell repertoires in cytomegalovirus infection. This receptor was taken from a human donor in good health (CMV status not recorded). Some clones in this sample may be carry-over from other donors' samples. The genes are TRBV7-9 and TRBJ1-4; D is ambiguous. The material sequenced was cultured CD8+ T cells from PBMCs, taken from culture after CMV antigen stimulation. The CDR3 nucleotides are TGTGCCAGCAGCTTAGCGAACGGAAAACTGTTTTTT. This gives the protein CASSLANGKLFF.